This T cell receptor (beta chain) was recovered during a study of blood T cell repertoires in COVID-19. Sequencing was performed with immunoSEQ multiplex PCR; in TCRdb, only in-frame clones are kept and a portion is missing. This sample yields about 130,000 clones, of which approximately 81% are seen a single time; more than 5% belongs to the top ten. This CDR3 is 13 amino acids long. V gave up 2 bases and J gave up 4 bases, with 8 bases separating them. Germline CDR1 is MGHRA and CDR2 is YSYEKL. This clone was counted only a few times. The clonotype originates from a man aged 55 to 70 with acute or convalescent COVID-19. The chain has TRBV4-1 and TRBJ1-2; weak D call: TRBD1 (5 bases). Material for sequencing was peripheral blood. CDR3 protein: CASSQQGGYGYTF. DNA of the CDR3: TGCGCCAGCAGCCAACAGGGTGGCTATGGCTACACCTTC.